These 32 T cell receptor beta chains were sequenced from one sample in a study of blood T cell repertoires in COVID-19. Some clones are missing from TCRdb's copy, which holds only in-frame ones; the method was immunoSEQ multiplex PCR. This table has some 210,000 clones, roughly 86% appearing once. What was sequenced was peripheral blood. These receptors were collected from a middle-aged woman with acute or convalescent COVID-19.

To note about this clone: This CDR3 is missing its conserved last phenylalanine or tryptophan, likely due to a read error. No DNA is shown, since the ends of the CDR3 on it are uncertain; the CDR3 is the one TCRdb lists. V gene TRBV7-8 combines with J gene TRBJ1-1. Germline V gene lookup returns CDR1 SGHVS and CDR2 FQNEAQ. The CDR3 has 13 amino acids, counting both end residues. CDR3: CASSLGGRDWTLS.

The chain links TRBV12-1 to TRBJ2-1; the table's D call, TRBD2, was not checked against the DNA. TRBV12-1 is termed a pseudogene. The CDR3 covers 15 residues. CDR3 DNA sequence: TGTGCCAGCAGCTTTCATGGGGGGGCCGTAAATGAGCAGTTCTTC. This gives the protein CASSFHGGAVNEQFF.

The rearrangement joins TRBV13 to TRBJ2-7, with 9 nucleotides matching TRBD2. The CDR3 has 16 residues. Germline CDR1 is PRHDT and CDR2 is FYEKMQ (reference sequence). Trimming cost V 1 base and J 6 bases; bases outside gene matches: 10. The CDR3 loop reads CASSLVSLAGLGEQYF. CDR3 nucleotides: TGTGCCAGCAGCTTAGTTTCTCTAGCGGGATTAGGCGAGCAGTACTTC.

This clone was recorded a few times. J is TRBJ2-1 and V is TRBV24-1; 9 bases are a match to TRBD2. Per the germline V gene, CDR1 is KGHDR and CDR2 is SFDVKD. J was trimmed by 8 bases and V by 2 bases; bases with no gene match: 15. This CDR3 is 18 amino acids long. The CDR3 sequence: CATSDSQLRLAGSDEQFF. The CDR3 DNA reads TGTGCCACCAGTGATTCCCAGCTTCGGCTAGCGGGGTCCGATGAGCAGTTCTTC.

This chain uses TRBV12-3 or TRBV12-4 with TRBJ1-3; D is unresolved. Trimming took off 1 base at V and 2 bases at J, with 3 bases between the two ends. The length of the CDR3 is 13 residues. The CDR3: CASSLGAGNTIYF. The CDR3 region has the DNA TGTGCCAGCAGTTTAGGAGCTGGAAACACCATATATTTT.

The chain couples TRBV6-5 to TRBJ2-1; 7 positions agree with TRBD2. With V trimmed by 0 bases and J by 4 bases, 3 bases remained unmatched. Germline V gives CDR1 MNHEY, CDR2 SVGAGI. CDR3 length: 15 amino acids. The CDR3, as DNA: TGTGCCAGCAGTTACTCGGGGGGGTCTTACAATGAGCAGTTCTTC. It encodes CASSYSGGSYNEQFF.

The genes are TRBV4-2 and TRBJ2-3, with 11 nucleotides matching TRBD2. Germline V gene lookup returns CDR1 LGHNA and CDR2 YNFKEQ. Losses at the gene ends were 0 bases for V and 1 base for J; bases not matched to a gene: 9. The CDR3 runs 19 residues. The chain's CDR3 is CASSQEIAGGPPGTDTQYF. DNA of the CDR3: TGTGCCAGCAGCCAAGAAATAGCGGGGGGGCCCCCAGGCACAGATACGCAGTATTTT.

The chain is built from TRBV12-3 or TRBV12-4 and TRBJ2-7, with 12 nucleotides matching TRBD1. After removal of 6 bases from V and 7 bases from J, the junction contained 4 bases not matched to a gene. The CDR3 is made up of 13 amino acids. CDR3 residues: CASRGQGAREQYF. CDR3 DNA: TGTGCCAGCAGGGGACAGGGGGCTCGAGAGCAGTACTTC.

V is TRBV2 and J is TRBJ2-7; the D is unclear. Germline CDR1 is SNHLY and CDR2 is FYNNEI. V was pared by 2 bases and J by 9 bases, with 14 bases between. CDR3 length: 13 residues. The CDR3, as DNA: TGTGCCAGCAGTGAAAACCGAGATGTTGGGCAGTACTTC. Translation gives CASSENRDVGQYF. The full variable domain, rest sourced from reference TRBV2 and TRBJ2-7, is EPEVTQTPSHQVTQMGQEVILRCVPISNHLYFYWYRQILGQKVEFLVSFYNNEISEKSEIFDDQFSVERPDGSNFTLKIRSTKLEDSAMYFCASSENRDVGQYFGPGTRLTVT.

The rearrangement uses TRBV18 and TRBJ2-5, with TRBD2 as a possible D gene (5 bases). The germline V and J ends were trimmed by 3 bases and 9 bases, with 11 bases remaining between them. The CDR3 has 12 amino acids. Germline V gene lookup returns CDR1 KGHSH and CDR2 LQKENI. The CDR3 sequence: CASSPERLAQYF. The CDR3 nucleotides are TGTGCCAGCTCACCGGAGCGGTTGGCCCAGTACTTC.

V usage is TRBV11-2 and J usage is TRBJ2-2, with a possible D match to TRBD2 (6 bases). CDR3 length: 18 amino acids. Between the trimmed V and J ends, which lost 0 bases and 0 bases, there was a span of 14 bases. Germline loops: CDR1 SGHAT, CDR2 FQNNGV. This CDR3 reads CASSLDSRGFANTGELFF. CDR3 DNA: TGTGCCAGCAGCTTAGATTCACGGGGGTTTGCGAACACCGGGGAGCTGTTTTTT.

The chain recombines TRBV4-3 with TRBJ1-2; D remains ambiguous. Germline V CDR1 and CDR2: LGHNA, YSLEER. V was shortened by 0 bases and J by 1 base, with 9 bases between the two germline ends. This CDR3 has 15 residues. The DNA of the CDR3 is TGCGCCAGCAGCCAAGAGAGGGTGGGTAACTATGGCTACACCTTC. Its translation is CASSQERVGNYGYTF.

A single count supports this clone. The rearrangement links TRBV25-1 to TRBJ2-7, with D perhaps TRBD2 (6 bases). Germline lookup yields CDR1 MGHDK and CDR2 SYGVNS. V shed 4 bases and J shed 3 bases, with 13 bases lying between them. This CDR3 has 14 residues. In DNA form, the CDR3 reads TGTGCCAGCAGTGGCCAGGACGGGGGCTACGAGCAGTACTTC. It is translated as CASSGQDGGYEQYF.

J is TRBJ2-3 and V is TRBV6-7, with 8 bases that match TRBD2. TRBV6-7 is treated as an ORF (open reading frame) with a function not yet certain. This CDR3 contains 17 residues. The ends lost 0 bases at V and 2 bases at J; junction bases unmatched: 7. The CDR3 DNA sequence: TGTGCCAGCAGTTACTCGGGACTAGAGGGGACCACAGATACGCAGTATTTT. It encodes CASSYSGLEGTTDTQYF.

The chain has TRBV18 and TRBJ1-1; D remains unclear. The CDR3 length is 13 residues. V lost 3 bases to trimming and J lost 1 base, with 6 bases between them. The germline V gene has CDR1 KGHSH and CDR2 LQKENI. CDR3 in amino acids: CASSPQANTEAFF. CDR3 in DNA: TGTGCCAGCTCACCTCAGGCGAACACTGAAGCTTTCTTT.

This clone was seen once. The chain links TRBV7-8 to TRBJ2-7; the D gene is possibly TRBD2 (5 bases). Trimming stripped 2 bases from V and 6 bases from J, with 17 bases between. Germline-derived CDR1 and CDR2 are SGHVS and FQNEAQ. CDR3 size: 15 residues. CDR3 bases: TGTGCCAGCAGCTTACCTCGGGCTGGGAGTACCGAGCAGTACTTC. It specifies CASSLPRAGSTEQYF. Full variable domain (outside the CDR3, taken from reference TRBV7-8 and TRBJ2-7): GAGVSQSPRYKVAKRGQDVALRCDPISGHVSLFWYQQALGQGPEFLTYFQNEAQLDKSGLPSDRFFAERPEGSVSTLKIQRTQQEDSAVYLCASSLPRAGSTEQYFGPGTRLTVT.

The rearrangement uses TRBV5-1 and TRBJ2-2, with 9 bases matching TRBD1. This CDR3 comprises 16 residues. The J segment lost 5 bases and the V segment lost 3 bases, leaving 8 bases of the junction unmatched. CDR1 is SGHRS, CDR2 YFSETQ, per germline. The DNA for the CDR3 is TGCGCCAGCAGCTCTAATCCGGGACAGGGTACCGGGGAGCTGTTTTTT. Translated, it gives CASSSNPGQGTGELFF.

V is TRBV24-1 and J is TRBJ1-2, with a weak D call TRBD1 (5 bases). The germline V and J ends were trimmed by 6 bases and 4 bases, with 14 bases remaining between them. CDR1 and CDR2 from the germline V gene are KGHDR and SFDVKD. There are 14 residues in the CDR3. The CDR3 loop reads CATSQGSGLYGYTF. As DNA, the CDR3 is TGTGCCACCAGTCAGGGTTCGGGCCTCTATGGCTACACCTTC.

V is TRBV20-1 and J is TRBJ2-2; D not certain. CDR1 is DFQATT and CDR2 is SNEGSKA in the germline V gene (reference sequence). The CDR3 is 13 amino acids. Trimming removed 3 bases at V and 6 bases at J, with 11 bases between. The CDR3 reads CSASVGGPGELFF. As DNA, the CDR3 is TGCAGTGCTAGTGTAGGCGGCCCCGGGGAGCTGTTTTTT.

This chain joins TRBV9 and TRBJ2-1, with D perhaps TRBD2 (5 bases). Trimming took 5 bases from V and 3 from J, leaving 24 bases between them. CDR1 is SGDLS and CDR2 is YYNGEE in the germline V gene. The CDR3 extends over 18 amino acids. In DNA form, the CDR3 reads TGTGCCAGCAGAGCGTATGCTCCAGCGGCGATCGGCTACAATGAGCAGTTCTTC. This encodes CASRAYAPAAIGYNEQFF.

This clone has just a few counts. CDR3 loop: CASSVSGTEAFF. CDR3 nucleotides: TGTGCCAGCAGCGTAAGCGGCACTGAAGCTTTCTTT. The V call is TRBV7-8, the J call TRBJ1-1; D is unclear. V was trimmed by 5 bases and J by 4 bases, leaving 8 bases between them. The CDR3 runs 12 residues. The germline CDR1 and CDR2 sequences are SGHVS and FQNEAQ.

The CDR3 DNA follows: TGCGCCAGCAGCTTGGGGACAGGGACTGGCTACACCTTC. Protein sequence: CASSLGTGTGYTF. The genes are TRBV5-1 and TRBJ1-2, with TRBD1 matching over 8 bases. This CDR3 has 13 residues. Germline loops: CDR1 SGHRS, CDR2 YFSETQ. J gave up 7 bases and V 0 bases, and 2 bases lay outside the gene matches.

CDR3: CASSSNTGGKEKLFF. Here the CDR3 DNA reads TGCGCCAGCAGCTCAAACACAGGGGGCAAGGAAAAACTGTTTTTT. The gene calls are TRBV5-1 and TRBJ1-4; 9 bases agree with TRBD1. This CDR3 has 15 residues. Germline V lookup: CDR1 SGHRS, CDR2 YFSETQ. After removal of 3 bases from V and 8 bases from J, the junction contained 8 bases not matched to a gene.

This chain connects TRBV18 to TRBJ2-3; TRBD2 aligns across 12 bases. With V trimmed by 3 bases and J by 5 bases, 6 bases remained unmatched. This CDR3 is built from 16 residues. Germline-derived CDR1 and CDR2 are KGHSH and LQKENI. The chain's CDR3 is CASSPGLAGRGDTQYF. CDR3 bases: TGTGCCAGCTCACCCGGACTAGCGGGACGGGGAGATACGCAGTATTTT.

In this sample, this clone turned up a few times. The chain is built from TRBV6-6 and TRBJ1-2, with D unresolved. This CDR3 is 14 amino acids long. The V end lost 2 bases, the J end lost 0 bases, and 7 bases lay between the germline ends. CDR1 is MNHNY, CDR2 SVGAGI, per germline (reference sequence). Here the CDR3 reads CASSYMAANYGYTF. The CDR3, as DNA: TGTGCCAGCAGTTACATGGCGGCTAACTATGGCTACACCTTC.

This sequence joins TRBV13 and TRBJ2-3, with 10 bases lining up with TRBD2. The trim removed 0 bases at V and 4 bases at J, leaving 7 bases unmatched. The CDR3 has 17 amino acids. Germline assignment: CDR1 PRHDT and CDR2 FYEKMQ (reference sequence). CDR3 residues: CASSLGPKSGRADTQYF. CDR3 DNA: TGTGCCAGCAGCTTAGGTCCCAAAAGCGGGAGGGCAGATACGCAGTATTTT.

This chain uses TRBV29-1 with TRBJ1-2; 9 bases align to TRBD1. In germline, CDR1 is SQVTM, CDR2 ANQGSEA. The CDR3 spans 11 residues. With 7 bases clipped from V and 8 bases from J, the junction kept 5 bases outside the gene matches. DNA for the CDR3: TGCAGCGACAGGGGGCCCGGCGGCTACACCTTC. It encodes CSDRGPGGYTF.

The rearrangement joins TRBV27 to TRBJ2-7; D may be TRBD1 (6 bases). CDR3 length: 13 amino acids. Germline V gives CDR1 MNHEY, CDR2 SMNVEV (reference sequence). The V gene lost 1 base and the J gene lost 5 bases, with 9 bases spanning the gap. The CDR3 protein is CASSLLTGNEQYF. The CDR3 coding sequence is TGTGCCAGCAGTTTATTAACAGGGAACGAGCAGTACTTC.

CDR3 amino acids: CASSQLGALYNEQFF. The CDR3 nucleotides are TGCGCCAGCAGCCAATTAGGGGCACTGTACAATGAGCAGTTCTTC. This chain connects TRBV4-1 to TRBJ2-1; TRBD1 might be the D (5 bases). This CDR3 is 15 amino acids long. V shed 2 bases and J shed 4 bases, with 12 bases lying between them. The V gene's germline CDR1 is MGHRA and CDR2 YSYEKL.

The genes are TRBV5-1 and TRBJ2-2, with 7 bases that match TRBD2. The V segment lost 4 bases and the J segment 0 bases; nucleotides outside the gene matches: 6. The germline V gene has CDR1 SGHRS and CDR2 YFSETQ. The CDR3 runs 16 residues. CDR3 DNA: TGCGCCAGCAGCGTGGAGGCGGGGGCGAACACCGGGGAGCTGTTTTTT. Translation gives CASSVEAGANTGELFF.

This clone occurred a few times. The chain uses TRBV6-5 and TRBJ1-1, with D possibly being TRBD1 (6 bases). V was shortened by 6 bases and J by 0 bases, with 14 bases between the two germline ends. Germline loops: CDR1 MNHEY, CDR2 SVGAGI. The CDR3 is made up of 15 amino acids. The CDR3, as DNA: TGTGCCAGCAGGAAGGACAGAGCTATGAACACTGAAGCTTTCTTT. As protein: CASRKDRAMNTEAFF.

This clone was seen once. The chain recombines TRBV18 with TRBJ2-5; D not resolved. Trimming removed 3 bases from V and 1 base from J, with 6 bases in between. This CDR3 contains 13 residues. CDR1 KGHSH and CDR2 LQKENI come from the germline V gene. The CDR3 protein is CASSPPLQETQYF. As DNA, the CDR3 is TGTGCCAGCTCACCCCCCCTCCAAGAGACCCAGTACTTC.